Sequencing of this TCR beta chain was carried out in a study of blood T cell repertoires in COVID-19 (dated by TCRdb to about 2020). Study-wide context: Samples covering the acute and convalescent phases of COVID-19 were provided by collaborators in the United States, Italy and Spain. Deeply sampled blood TCRbeta repertoires from subjects exposed to, actively infected with, or recovered from COVID-19 were included in the dataset. The prospective study material was composed of cDNA or gDNA derived from T cells, B-cell-depleted T cells, or PBMCs. Sample metadata almost always included a de-identified subject ID, COVID-19 status, age in years and sex. HLA class I and class II types, where available, came from metadata supplied by the sample provider rather than from assay-based typing. The repertoires were made available in a free public database intended to serve as a resource for research on the immune response to SARS-CoV-2. The samples were drawn from two sources: the first 160 participants of the ongoing ImmuneRACE study, and fewer than 1,500 subjects contributed by 6 global collaborators.

The research as a whole found: The quantity of clinical and demographic metadata differed by source and by participant and was supplied without curation.

Each collaborating institution followed its own protocols to collect whole blood in K2EDTA tubes. Collaborator samples were shipped for TCRbeta analysis as frozen whole blood, isolated PBMCs, or DNA extracted from either sample type. This clone was picked up one time. No antigen is known for it. Base qualities are missing; no much larger clone stands one base away. CDR1 SGHVS and CDR2 FQNEAQ were looked up in the germline V gene. Trimming removed 3 bases from V and 9 bases from J, leaving 18 bases between the germline ends. Including the terminal cysteine and phenylalanine, the CDR3 comprises 15 residues. The sequence is cut down to CDR3 DNA, 45 bases in frame from base 1. The immunoSEQ Assay, a bias-controlled multiplex PCR, was used to amplify TCRbeta CDR3 regions from genomic DNA. Under the source paper's analysis protocol: The number of nucleated cells in each sample was estimated by amplification of reference gene primers within the assay. Sequence reads were collapsed and filtered to measure the absolute abundance of every unique TCRbeta CDR3 rearrangement. For each sample, productive Simpson clonality was calculated as the square root of Simpson's diversity index over productive rearrangements. TCRdb's version of the immuneACCESS table is confined to in-frame rearrangements and falls short of the full clone set. An unresolved V gene accounts for under half of the shortfall where checked; the remainder is of unknown origin. The V and J calls and the clone size are those of that table, but D and trimming were determined from the DNA. The sample yields 130,000 or so clones; roughly 84% were counted once. 1.4% of the sample is taken by the ten largest.

The chain is made from TRBV7-8 and TRBJ1-5, and the D gene may be TRBD1, 5 bases matching. What was sequenced was peripheral blood. This clonotype was sampled from a man between 60 and 70 years old with acute or convalescent COVID-19. The DNA sequence follows: TGTGCCAGCAGCTTCGGCCAGGCAGACGACAGGCCCCAGCATTTT. It codes for CASSFGQADDRPQHF. Outside the CDR3, residues come from the reference TRBV7-8 and TRBJ1-5 proteins, so the full variable domain is: GAGVSQSPRYKVAKRGQDVALRCDPISGHVSLFWYQQALGQGPEFLTYFQNEAQLDKSGLPSDRFFAERPEGSVSTLKIQRTQQEDSAVYLCASSFGQADDRPQHFGDGTRLSIL.